This T cell receptor beta chain was sequenced in a study of shared clonotypes between healthy human individuals. The protocol was immunoSEQ multiplex PCR, while the TCRdb copy is restricted to in-frame clones and leaves out a portion. The data contain about 1.1 million clones, roughly 77% of them singletons. The CDR3 length is 14 residues. Germline V CDR1 and CDR2: SNHLY, FYNNEI. Trimming removed 6 bases at V and 0 bases at J, with 9 bases between. This clone occurred once. Naive CD4+ cells were CD45RA-selected; the remaining cells were memory. Sequences were obtained from memory CD4+ T cells from PBMCs. Subset specified: CD45RA-negative fraction. The chain couples TRBV2 to TRBJ1-5; D is possibly TRBD1 (5 bases). The receptor comes from a man in his late teens or twenties in good health. Some clones in this sample may be carry-over from other donors' samples. The CDR3 bases are TGTGCCAGCAGGAGACAGTATAGCAATCAGCCCCAGCATTTT. It is translated as CASRRQYSNQPQHF.